The clone carrying this TCR beta chain was counted once. No antigen is known for it. The data were obtained in a study of shared clonotypes between healthy human individuals. Study-wide findings and caveats: Researchers found naive subsets generally carried larger estimated richness than memory subsets.

Every subset's genomic DNA went evenly onto several immunoSEQ plates. Using immunoSEQ multiplex PCR, the repertoire was profiled, and TCRdb retains in-frame clones only, with some absent. The repertoire holds roughly 2,300,000 clones, with roughly 92% as singletons. The V end lost 6 bases, the J end lost 3 bases, and 11 bases lay between the germline ends. This CDR3 is 13 amino acids long. Germline CDR1 KGHSH, CDR2 LQKENI. This chain joins TRBV18 and TRBJ1-1; D remains unclear. This sequence was found in a man younger than 35 in good health. Some clones in this sample may be carry-over from other donors' samples. The sequencing sample was made of naive CD4+ T cells from PBMCs. Subset specified: CD45RA+ positively selected. CDR3 amino acids: CASSRAVDTEAFF. The DNA of the CDR3 is TGTGCCAGCTCCCGGGCTGTGGACACTGAAGCTTTCTTT.